This T cell receptor (beta chain) was sequenced in a study of identical twins. Whole-study findings and limits: Out-of-frame beta chain sequences displayed weaker excess sharing between twins. Conclusions came from cross-sectional statistical analysis, not from following the same donors.

Germline V gene sequence: CDR1 LGHDT, CDR2 YNNKEL (reference sequence). Unmatched junction bases numbered 6, after V lost 2 bases and J lost 6 bases. CDR3 size: 14 residues. TCRdb re-derived calls from the 5' RACE reads in MiXCR, one entry per CDR3 protein. The sample gives under 500,000 distinct CDR3 sequences, 13% to 15% of which show up once; 0.98% is in the top ten. The table lists this clonotype with a few counts. Its antigen is still unknown. All of the donors were Caucasians in good health. This sample was also put to use in a study of yellow fever vaccine responses in identical twins. That paper adds: The authors reported partly convergent, partly personalized vaccine responses in identical twins.

This clonotype was sampled from a woman younger than 30 in good health. V and J are TRBV3-1 and TRBJ2-7, with 8 nucleotides matching TRBD1. Input material: CD4+ T cells sorted from blood. CDR3 region: CASSQLGTGSEQYF. CDR3 DNA: TGTGCCAGCAGCCAACTTGGGACAGGCTCCGAGCAGTACTTC.